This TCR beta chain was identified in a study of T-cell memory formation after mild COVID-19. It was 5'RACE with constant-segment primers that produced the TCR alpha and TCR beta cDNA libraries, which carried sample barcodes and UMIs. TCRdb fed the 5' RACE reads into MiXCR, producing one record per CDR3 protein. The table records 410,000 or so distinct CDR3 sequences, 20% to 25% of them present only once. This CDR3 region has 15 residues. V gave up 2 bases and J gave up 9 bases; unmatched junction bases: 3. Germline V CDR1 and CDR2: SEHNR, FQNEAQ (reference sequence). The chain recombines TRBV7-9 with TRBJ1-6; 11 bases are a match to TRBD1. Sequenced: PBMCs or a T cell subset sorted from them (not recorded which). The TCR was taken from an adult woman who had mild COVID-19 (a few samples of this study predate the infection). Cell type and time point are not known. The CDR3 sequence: CASSLKGQGASPLHF. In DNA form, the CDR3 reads TGTGCCAGCAGCTTAAAAGGACAGGGGGCTTCACCCCTCCACTTT.